Sequencing of this TCR beta chain was carried out in a study of blood T cells in healthy people across ages (dated by TCRdb to the mid-2010s). A note on the overall study: In model experiments, template switching captured roughly one uniquely barcoded TCR beta cDNA molecule for every two T cells. To track age-related changes in TCR beta repertoire diversity, the study relied on deep sequencing normalized with unique cDNA molecular identifiers. Donors were grouped into four age groups: young (average roughly 15 years), middle-aged (roughly 37), aged (62) and long-lived (82). Donors of different ages were randomly distributed across sequencing lanes to avoid experimental bias. Two additional independent replicas of 1 million unique cDNA reads from the same blood draw were analyzed for two donors (one aged 18 to 30 and one aged 80 or older).

Germline trimming: 3 bases from V, 5 bases from J; junction bases outside gene matches: 7. Measured from the cysteine to the phenylalanine, the CDR3 is 14 residues long. Only the CDR3 part of the read is kept: 42 bases, read in frame from the first base. Looking up the germline V gene (reference sequence) yields CDR1 SEHNR and CDR2 FQNEAQ. This clonotype was recorded a few times. Its antigen is currently not known. Qualities for individual bases were not recorded, and no much larger clone is one base off. Overall study results and their limits: Because the CMV infection status of the donors was unknown, age-related changes in expanded clonotypes may potentially have been confounded. Estimates of total diversity based on one million sequenced T cells were considered lower bounds and underestimates. A strong correlation was found between observed TCR beta diversity and the percentage of naive T cells measured by flow cytometry. As age increased, observed TCR beta diversity per million T cells dropped in a roughly linear way, and a significant reduction was already evident by age roughly 36. Conclusive comparison of naive and antigen-experienced compartments was prevented by the profiling of bulk unsorted PBMCs. The long-lived group showed more naive CD4+ T cells, fewer expanded clones and increased TCR diversity than the aged group, suggesting age selection.

The donors were a few dozen Caucasian individuals from Russia, aged about 6 to 100 years, who were systemically healthy. Ten milliliters of peripheral blood were drawn from each donor into EDTA-treated Vacutainer tubes. Ficoll-Paque density-gradient centrifugation was used to isolate PBMCs, with at least 6.5 million per sample. Trizol reagent was used to extract total RNA from PBMCs, with at least 5.5 micrograms per sample. For every donor, flow cytometry on a PBMC aliquot measured the percentage of naive CD45RAhigh/CD27high T cells. The method behind the library was 5' RACE. The sequencer listed for this sample is Illumina HiSeq 2500. The second PCR ran for roughly 7 to 12 cycles and used a J-beta primer mix along with a sample-barcoded 5' primer. Each TCR beta cDNA molecule received a unique molecular identifier from a template-switch 5' adaptor carrying 12 random nucleotides. Each sample yielded at least 3 million CDR3-containing paired-end reads. First-strand cDNA was synthesized from all RNA with the Mint cDNA synthesis kit, primed by a TRBC-specific oligonucleotide. Following uracil-DNA glycosylase treatment, a first 18-cycle PCR with universal primers M1SS and BC2_uni_R was performed on all cDNA. In the authors' own workflow: Each sample was normalized by randomly selecting 1 million high-quality reads, each carrying a distinct molecular identifier. Reads with shared molecular identifiers were discarded instead of being binned into consensus sequences. MiTCR, run with a Q25 quality threshold and the strictest error-elimination algorithm, handled CDR3 identification, clonotype clustering and error correction. A nonparametric unseen species model with Euler transformation was used to estimate a lower bound on total TCR beta diversity. The raw public data were reprocessed by TCRdb itself: fastp quality trimming at Q25, MiXCR clonotype calling, in-frame beta chains only. Records with the same CDR3 protein are collapsed into one entry carrying the most frequent genes and DNA. The authors' filters were not applied to this entry. This sample is represented by 1.5 million or so distinct CDR3 sequences; about 43% of them were singletons. The biggest ten clones account for around 8% of the sample.

Recombination linked TRBV7-9 to TRBJ2-7, and 7 junctional nucleotides match TRBD1. The TCR was taken from a woman aged 18-29 years in good health. The source material was blood. The CDR3 protein sequence reads: CASSFRQGYDEQYF. The nucleotide sequence reads as follows: TGTGCCAGCAGCTTCAGACAGGGTTACGACGAGCAGTACTTC.